This TCR beta chain derives from a study of graft-versus-host responses after intestinal transplantation (dated by TCRdb to the early 2020s). For context, the study as a whole: The transplants that recipients received were multivisceral, liver-intestinal, or isolated intestinal. Anti-thymocyte globulin induction was given to all recipients, followed by maintenance tacrolimus and steroids for approximately 3 years. Samples from a few later patients were sequenced in-house on an Illumina MiSeq with MiXCR processing rather than by the commercial service. To identify alloreactive clones, pre-transplant mixed lymphocyte reaction products were sequenced and compared with unstimulated pre-transplant donor and recipient T cells. A peak of at least 4% donor T cells among recipient peripheral blood mononuclear cells was the definition used for donor T cell macrochimerism. Bulk TCR-beta CDR3 sequencing was used to track graft-versus-host and host-versus-graft alloreactive T cell clones in the graft, circulation and bone marrow after intestinal transplantation. The cohort enrolled 24 intestinal transplant recipients, one of whom was a retransplant, and a few patients without pretransplant specimens were excluded. Overall results and qualifications from the work: Early after transplant, declines in HvG clones were associated with peak levels of circulating GvH clones. Conclusions were limited by the relatively low number and heterogeneity of intestinal transplant patients. GvH clones were detected in recipient bone marrow, and some appeared earlier in ileal mucosa or blood, consistent with an intestinal mucosal origin. Patients with donor T cell macrochimerism had high GvH to HvG T cell clonal ratios in their allografts.

Compared with germline, V lacks 0 bases and J lacks 3 bases; bases without a gene match: 6. Its CDR3 holds 15 amino acids, cysteine through phenylalanine. The retained sequence is limited to the CDR3, 45 bases, with the frame set at the first base. CDR1 and CDR2 (SGHNT, YYREEE) derive from the germline V gene (reference sequence). Library preparation used the immunoSEQ multiplex PCR assay. For most patients, genomic DNA was isolated using the Qiagen DNeasy Blood and Tissue Kit and was shipped frozen to Adaptive Biotechnologies for TCR sequencing. For most patients, high-throughput TCR-beta CDR3 sequencing of genomic DNA was performed by Adaptive Biotechnologies. Per the authors' processing: Adaptive's ImmunoSEQ software supplied the TCR sequencing data for 15 to 20 patients, while MiXCR and VDJtools were used to process three other patients. CD4 versus CD8 sorting errors were corrected by removing sequences found in both subsets at a frequency ratio below 5:1. Because the origin of CDR3 nucleotide sequences shared between donor and recipient could not be assigned, those sequences were removed. At least 2-fold expansion over unstimulated cells and a minimum CFSE-low frequency of 0.002% (template counts) or 0.001% (read counts) were required for clones to be classified as alloreactive. Clones detected in sequenced pre-transplant spleen, lymph node, or MLR CFSE-low populations of the donor or recipient were defined as mappable. Cumulative frequency of alloreactive clones was calculated as a percentage of all sequences weighted by copy number. In its TCRdb copy, this immuneACCESS table keeps in-frame sequences only and misses some clones. Where compared with another copy, unresolved V genes explain less than half of these, and the others have no known cause. That table supplies the V and J calls and clone size; D and trimming were determined from the DNA. This sample holds about 89,000 clones; less than 95% were observed only once. Of the sample, approximately 0.19% is held by the ten largest clones.

The sample's time point label, decoded: cells obtained before transplantation from donor or recipient. CD3+CD4+ and CD3+CD8+ populations were FACS-sorted from unstimulated pre-transplant donor and recipient cells taken from spleen or lymph nodes. As regards this clone: The antigen it binds to is not known. Base qualities are not provided; no much larger clone lies one nucleotide away.

The source of this sequence is a human donor who was the organ donor for an intestinal transplant. Rearrangement joined TRBV5-4 to TRBJ2-7, and 7 bases in between align with TRBD2. Sequenced here: unstimulated CD4+ T cells sorted from spleen or lymph node cells, sampled before transplant. The DNA sequence reads TGTGCCAGCAGCTTGGCAGCGGGGTCTAACTACGAGCAGTACTTC. This is translated as CASSLAAGSNYEQYF.